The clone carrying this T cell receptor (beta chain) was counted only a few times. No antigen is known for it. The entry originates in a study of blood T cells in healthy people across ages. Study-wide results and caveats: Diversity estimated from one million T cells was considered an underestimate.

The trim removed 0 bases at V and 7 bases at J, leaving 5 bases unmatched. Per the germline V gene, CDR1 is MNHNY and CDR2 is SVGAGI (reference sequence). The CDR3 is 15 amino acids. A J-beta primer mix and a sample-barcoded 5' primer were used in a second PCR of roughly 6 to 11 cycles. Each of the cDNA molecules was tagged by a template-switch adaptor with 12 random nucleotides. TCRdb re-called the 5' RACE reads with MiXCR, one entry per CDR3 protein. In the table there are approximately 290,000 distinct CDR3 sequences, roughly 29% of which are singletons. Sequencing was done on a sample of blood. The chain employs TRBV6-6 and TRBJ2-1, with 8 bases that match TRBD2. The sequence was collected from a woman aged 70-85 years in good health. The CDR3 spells CASSYSVAGKNEQFF. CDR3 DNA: TGTGCCAGCAGTTACTCTGTAGCGGGAAAGAATGAGCAGTTCTTC.